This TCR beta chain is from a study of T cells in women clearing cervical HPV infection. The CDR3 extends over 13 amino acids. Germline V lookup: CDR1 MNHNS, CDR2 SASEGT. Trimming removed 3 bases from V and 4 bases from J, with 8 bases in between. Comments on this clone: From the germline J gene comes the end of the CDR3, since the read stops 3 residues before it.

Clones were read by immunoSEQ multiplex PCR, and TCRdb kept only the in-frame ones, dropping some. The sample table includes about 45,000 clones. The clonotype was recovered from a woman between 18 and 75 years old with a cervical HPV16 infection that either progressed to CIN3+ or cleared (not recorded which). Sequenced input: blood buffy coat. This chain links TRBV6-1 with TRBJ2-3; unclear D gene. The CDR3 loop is CASSEQAPDTQYF. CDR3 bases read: TGTGCCAGCAGTGAGCAAGCCCCAGATACG.